Sequencing of this T cell receptor (beta chain) was carried out in a study of early T cells in non-severe SARS-CoV-2 infection. TCRdb re-derived calls from the 5' RACE reads in MiXCR, one entry per CDR3 protein. The sample yields nearly 95,000 distinct CDR3 sequences, 16% seen once. V lost 3 bases, J lost 3 bases, and 8 bases lay in between. Looked up from germline, CDR1 is DFQATT and CDR2 is SNEGSKA (reference sequence). The CDR3 totals 13 residues. Study-wide results and caveats: Anti-spike CD8 specificities were favored by VDJdb matching, whose results missed private and CD4 specificities.

Details on this clonotype: Its antigen is undetermined.

The sequence derives from an adult who was a healthcare worker with PCR-confirmed SARS-CoV-2 infection or an uninfected control (not recorded which). The sample here was whole blood, taken at baseline. The chain couples TRBV20-1 to TRBJ2-2, with D unresolved. DNA of the CDR3: TGCAGTGCTAGGGATCCGGACACCGGGGAGCTGTTTTTT. As protein: CSARDPDTGELFF.